The 13 T cell receptor beta chains below were found in one sample sequenced in a study of Graves' ophthalmopathy and Graves' hyperthyroidism. Amplification from RNA transcripts yielded the TCR beta CDR3 regions. RT-PCR in the first round used HTBI primers; a second-round multiplex PCR followed. TCRdb fed the multiplex PCR reads into MiXCR, producing one record per CDR3 protein. Of hundreds of thousands of distinct CDR3 sequences detected, about 22% appear once; the ten largest clones hold approximately 39%. The sequencing input was peripheral blood. All receptors come from a woman aged 45-65 years with Graves' ophthalmopathy.

This clonotype was picked up many times. The chain uses TRBV28 and TRBJ1-2, with a tentative D call TRBD1 (6 bases). V was trimmed by 8 bases and J by 7 bases, leaving 17 bases between them. Germline loops: CDR1 MDHEN, CDR2 SYDVKM. This CDR3 has 13 amino acids. The DNA for the CDR3 is TGTGCCAGCTCCTCCTTTGGGGGCCTTGGCTACACCTTC. As protein: CASSSFGGLGYTF.

This clonotype was observed at least ten times. The chain couples TRBV5-1 to TRBJ1-3, with no clear D. Germline lookup yields CDR1 SGHRS and CDR2 YFSETQ. V was shortened by 1 base and J by 2 bases, with 13 bases between the two germline ends. The CDR3 consists of 16 residues. CDR3 nucleotides: TGCGCCAGCAGCTTGTGGCCGGGGTCAGCTGGAAACACCATATATTTT. Its protein product is CASSLWPGSAGNTIYF. The variable domain in full, with the rest retrieved from reference TRBV5-1 and TRBJ1-3, is KAGVTQTPRYLIKTRGQQVTLSCSPISGHRSVSWYQQTPGQGLQFLFEYFSETQRNKGNFPGRFSGRQFSNSRSEMNVSTLELGDSALYLCASSLWPGSAGNTIYFGEGSWLTVV.

The chain couples TRBV10-3 to TRBJ1-5; 8 bases match TRBD1. With V trimmed by 4 bases and J by 0 bases, 5 bases remained unmatched. CDR1 and CDR2 from the germline V gene are ENHRY and SYGVKD. The CDR3 is 16 residues long. The CDR3 bases are TGTGCCATCAGTGGGACAGGGATGATTAGCAATCAGCCCCAGCATTTT. Translated, it gives CAISGTGMISNQPQHF.

At least ten counts were recorded for this clonotype. This chain uses TRBV11-2 with TRBJ2-7; D is unclear. The CDR3 extends over 14 amino acids. V lost 0 bases, J lost 6 bases, and 12 bases lay in between. Per germline, CDR1 SGHAT and CDR2 FQNNGV. The chain's CDR3 is CASSLERLKVEQYF. The DNA for the CDR3 is TGTGCCAGCAGCTTAGAGAGGCTAAAAGTCGAGCAGTACTTC. Filled out from reference TRBV11-2 and TRBJ2-7, the complete variable domain reads EAGVAQSPRYKIIEKRQSVAFWCNPISGHATLYWYQQILGQGPKLLIQFQNNGVVDDSQLPKDRFSAERLKGVDSTLKIQPAKLEDSAVYLCASSLERLKVEQYFGPGTRLTVT.

This rearrangement joins TRBV29-1 to TRBJ2-1, with D unclear. From germline, CDR1 is SQVTM and CDR2 ANQGSEA. Between the trimmed V and J ends, which lost 6 bases and 6 bases, there was a span of 12 bases. The CDR3 has 12 amino acids. This CDR3 reads CSVDRRSNEQFF. CDR3 nucleotides: TGCAGCGTGGATCGTCGGAGCAATGAGCAGTTCTTC.

There are many counts of this clonotype. The CDR3 is CASSEGTRSGTEQYF. CDR3 bases: TGTGCCAGCAGTGAAGGGACTCGTTCCGGGACCGAACAGTACTTC. This chain uses TRBV6-1 with TRBJ2-7; D could derive from TRBD1 or TRBD2 (5 bases each). The CDR3 runs 15 residues. Germline V gene sequence: CDR1 MNHNS, CDR2 SASEGT. With 1 base removed from V and 10 bases from J, the gap between germline ends came to 20 bases.

This clonotype appeared many times. In DNA, the CDR3 is TGTGCCAGCAGTTATGAGGGGAACACTGAAGCTTTCTTT. It is translated as CASSYEGNTEAFF. This rearrangement joins TRBV6-5 to TRBJ1-1; D call uncertain. The V end lost 3 bases, the J end lost 1 base, and 6 bases lay between the germline ends. In germline, CDR1 is MNHEY, CDR2 SVGAGI. The CDR3 totals 13 residues.

This clonotype was detected many times. The V and J genes are TRBV29-1 and TRBJ1-1; no firm D call. From germline, CDR1 is SQVTM and CDR2 ANQGSEA. Trimming left V 8 bases short and J 4 bases short, with 8 bases between. This CDR3 has 10 amino acids. The CDR3 region has the DNA TGCAGCACTCTAGGCACTGAAGCTTTCTTT. Encoded protein: CSTLGTEAFF.

This clonotype has a count of ten or more. The gene calls are TRBV15 and TRBJ2-7, with D unclear. Germline V gene sequence: CDR1 LNHNV, CDR2 YYDKDF (reference sequence). The V gene lost 3 bases and the J gene lost 0 bases, with 6 bases spanning the gap. The CDR3 runs 13 residues. The CDR3, as DNA: TGTGCCACCAGCAGGCGACTCTCCTACGAGCAGTACTTC. Translated, it gives CATSRRLSYEQYF.

This clonotype was detected ten times or more. The rearrangement uses TRBV5-1 and TRBJ2-7, with TRBD2 identical over 9 bases. With 0 bases clipped from V and 3 bases from J, the junction kept 10 bases outside the gene matches. The germline CDR1 and CDR2 sequences are SGHRS and YFSETQ. The CDR3 has 17 residues. CDR3: CASSLGLAGPRGYEQYF. CDR3 coding DNA: TGCGCCAGCAGCTTGGGGCTAGCGGGACCCCGGGGCTACGAGCAGTACTTC.

The gene calls are TRBV9 and TRBJ1-1; D is unresolved. The CDR3 is 15 amino acids. The germline V and J ends were trimmed by 0 bases and 2 bases, with 11 bases remaining between them. CDR1 and CDR2 from the germline V gene are SGDLS and YYNGEE. DNA for the CDR3: TGTGCCAGCAGCGTAGGCGGCAGAGGTAACACTGAAGCTTTCTTT. Its protein product is CASSVGGRGNTEAFF.

This clonotype appeared many times. This may stem from a read error, because a much larger clone lies one nucleotide away. The chain couples TRBV6-1 to TRBJ1-1, with 7 bases that match TRBD1. Germline V gene lookup returns CDR1 MNHNS and CDR2 SASEGT. The CDR3 consists of 14 residues. The CDR3 here is CASSEVQGNTEALF. The CDR3 DNA follows: TGTGCCAGCAGTGAAGTACAGGGGAACACTGAAGCTCTCTTT.

This clonotype was found many times. The rearrangement joins TRBV20-1 to TRBJ2-5; tentatively, D is TRBD1 or TRBD2 (5 bases each). V was pared by 7 bases and J by 5 bases, with 11 bases between. Germline CDR1 reads DFQATT; CDR2 reads SNEGSKA (reference sequence). CDR3 length: 11 amino acids. CDR3 region: CSVRGPETQYF. For the CDR3, the DNA is TGCAGTGTTAGGGGACCGGAGACCCAGTACTTC.